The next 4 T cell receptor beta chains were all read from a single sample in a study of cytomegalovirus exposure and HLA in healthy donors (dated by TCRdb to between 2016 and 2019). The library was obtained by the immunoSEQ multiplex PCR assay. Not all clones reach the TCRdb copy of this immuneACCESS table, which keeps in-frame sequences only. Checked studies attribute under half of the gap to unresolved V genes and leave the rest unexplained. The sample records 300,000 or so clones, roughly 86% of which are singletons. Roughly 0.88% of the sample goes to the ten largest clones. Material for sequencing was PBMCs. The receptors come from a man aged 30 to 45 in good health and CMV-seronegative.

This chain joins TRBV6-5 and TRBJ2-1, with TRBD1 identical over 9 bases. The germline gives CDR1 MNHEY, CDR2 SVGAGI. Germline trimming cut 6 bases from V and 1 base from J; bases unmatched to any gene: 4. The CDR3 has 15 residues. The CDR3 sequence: CASSLGQGSYNEQFF. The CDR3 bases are TGTGCCAGCAGCCTTGGACAGGGGTCCTACAATGAGCAGTTCTTC.

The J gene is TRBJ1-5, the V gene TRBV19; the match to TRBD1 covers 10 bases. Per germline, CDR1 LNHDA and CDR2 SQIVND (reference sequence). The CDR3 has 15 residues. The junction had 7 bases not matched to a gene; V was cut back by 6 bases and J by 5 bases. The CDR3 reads CASSQFGTGDQPQHF. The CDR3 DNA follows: TGTGCCAGTAGCCAATTTGGGACAGGGGATCAGCCCCAGCATTTT. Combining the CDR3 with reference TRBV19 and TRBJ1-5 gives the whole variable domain DGGITQSPKYLFRKEGQNVTLSCEQNLNHDAMYWYRQDPGQGLRLIYYSQIVNDFQKGDIAEGYSVSREKKESFPLTVTSAQKNPTAFYLCASSQFGTGDQPQHFGDGTRLSIL.

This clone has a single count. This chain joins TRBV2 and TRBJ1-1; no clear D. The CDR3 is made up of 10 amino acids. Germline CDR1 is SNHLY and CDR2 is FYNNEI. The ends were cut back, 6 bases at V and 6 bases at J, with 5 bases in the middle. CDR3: CASRAPEAFF. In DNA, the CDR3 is TGTGCCAGCAGAGCCCCTGAAGCTTTCTTT.

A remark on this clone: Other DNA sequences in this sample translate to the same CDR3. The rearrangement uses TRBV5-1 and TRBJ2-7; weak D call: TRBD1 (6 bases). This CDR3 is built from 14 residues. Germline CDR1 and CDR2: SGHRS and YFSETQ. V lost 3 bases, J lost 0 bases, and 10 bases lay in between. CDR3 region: CASSSGQLSYEQYF. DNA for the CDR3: TGCGCCAGCAGCTCCGGACAGCTCTCCTACGAGCAGTACTTC.